Sequencing of this T cell receptor beta chain was carried out in a study of blood T cell repertoires in COVID-19 (dated by TCRdb to about 2020). Concerning the study at large: Samples covering the acute and convalescent phases of COVID-19 were provided by collaborators in the United States, Italy and Spain. The material from the prospective study consisted of cDNA or gDNA derived from T cells, B-cell-depleted T cells, or PBMCs. Where available, HLA class I and class II types were taken from metadata supplied by the sample provider and were not determined by assay-based typing. A de-identified subject ID, COVID-19 status, age in years and sex were almost always included in the sample metadata. The samples were drawn from two sources: the first 160 participants of the ongoing ImmuneRACE study, and 1,000 to 1,500 subjects contributed by 6 global collaborators. A freely available public database, intended as a resource for researchers studying the immune response to SARS-CoV-2, is where the repertoires were released. Deeply sampled blood TCRbeta repertoires from subjects exposed to, actively infected with, or recovered from COVID-19 were included in the dataset. General study outcomes and caveats: The quantity of clinical and demographic metadata differed by source and by participant and was supplied without curation.

CDR1 and CDR2, looked up from the germline V gene, are MNHEY and SVGEGT. Counted from cysteine to phenylalanine, this CDR3 has 15 amino acids. Kept here is only the CDR3 DNA, which spans 45 bases and is read in frame from base 1. V is reduced by 2 bases and J by 3 bases, leaving a spacing of 10 bases between them. TCRbeta CDR3 regions were amplified from genomic DNA using the immunoSEQ Assay, a bias-controlled multiplex PCR. The source study handled its data this way. The number of nucleated cells in each sample was estimated by amplification of reference gene primers within the assay. To quantify the absolute abundance of each unique TCRbeta CDR3 rearrangement, sequence reads were collapsed and filtered. For each sample, productive Simpson clonality was calculated by taking the square root of Simpson's diversity index across productive rearrangements. Drawn from immuneACCESS, this table holds only the in-frame rearrangements with V and J called that TCRdb kept. Clones are partly lost; checked studies trace under half to an unresolved V gene and leave the rest unexplained. The V and J calls and clone size are taken from that table; D and trimming were inferred from the DNA. A total of about 260,000 clones appear in this sample, 75% to 90% of them only once. About 1.6% of the sample is held by the ten biggest clonotypes.

This clone was detected only a few times. Its antigen specificity is not known. No quality values exist for individual bases; no much larger clone is one base distant. A second Seattle source provided samples from volunteer blood donors who had recovered from COVID-19. The collaborating institutions used their own protocols to collect whole blood in K2EDTA tubes. Collaborator samples were shipped for TCRbeta analysis as frozen whole blood, isolated PBMCs, or DNA extracted from either sample type. Sequencing used peripheral blood. The rearrangement combines TRBV6-2 or TRBV6-3 with TRBJ2-2; no D segment can be confidently identified. This clonotype originated in a woman aged 35 to 49 who had recovered from COVID-19. The CDR3 region reads CASSYEKWYTGELFF. The DNA sequence is as follows: TGTGCCAGCAGTTACGAGAAGTGGTACACCGGGGAGCTGTTTTTT.